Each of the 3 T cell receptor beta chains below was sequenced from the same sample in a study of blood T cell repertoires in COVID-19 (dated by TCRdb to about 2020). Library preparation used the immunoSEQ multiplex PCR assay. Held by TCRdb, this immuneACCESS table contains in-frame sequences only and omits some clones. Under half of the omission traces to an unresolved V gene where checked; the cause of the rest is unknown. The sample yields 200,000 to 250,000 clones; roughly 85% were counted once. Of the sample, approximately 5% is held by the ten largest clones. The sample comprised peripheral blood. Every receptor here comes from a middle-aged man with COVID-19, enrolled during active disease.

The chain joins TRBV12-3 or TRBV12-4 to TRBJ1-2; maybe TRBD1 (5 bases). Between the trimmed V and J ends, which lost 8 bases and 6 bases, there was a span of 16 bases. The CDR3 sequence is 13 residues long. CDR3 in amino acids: CASDRWGPDGYTF. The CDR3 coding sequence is TGTGCCAGCGACCGGTGGGGCCCGGATGGCTACACCTTC.

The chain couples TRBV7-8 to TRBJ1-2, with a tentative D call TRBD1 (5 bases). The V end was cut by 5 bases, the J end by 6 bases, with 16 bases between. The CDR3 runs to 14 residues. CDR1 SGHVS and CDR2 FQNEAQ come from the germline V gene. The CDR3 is CASSGWGEKDGYTF. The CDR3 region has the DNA TGTGCCAGCAGCGGGTGGGGCGAAAAGGATGGCTACACCTTC.

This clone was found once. CDR3 amino acids: CASSVAGGLNEQFF. CDR3 nucleotides: TGTGCCAGCAGCGTAGCGGGGGGGCTCAATGAGCAGTTCTTC. The chain links TRBV9 to TRBJ2-1; 8 bases align to TRBD2. There are 14 residues in the CDR3. V was pared by 0 bases and J by 6 bases, with 2 bases of the junction left unmatched. Germline values: CDR1 SGDLS, CDR2 YYNGEE.